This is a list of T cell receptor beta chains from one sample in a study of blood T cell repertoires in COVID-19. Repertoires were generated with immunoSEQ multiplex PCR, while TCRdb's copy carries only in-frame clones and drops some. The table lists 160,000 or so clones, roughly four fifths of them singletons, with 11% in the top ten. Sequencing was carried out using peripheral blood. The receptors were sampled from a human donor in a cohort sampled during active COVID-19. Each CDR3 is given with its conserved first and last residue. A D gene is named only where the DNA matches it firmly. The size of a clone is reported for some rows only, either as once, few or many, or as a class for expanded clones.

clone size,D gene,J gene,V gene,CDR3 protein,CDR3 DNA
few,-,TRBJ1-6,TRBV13,CASSLGGGGENSPLHF,TGTGCCAGCAGCTTAGGCGGAGGAGGGGAAAATTCACCCCTCCACTTT
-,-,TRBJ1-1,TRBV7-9,CASSLHNTEAFF,TGTGCCAGCAGCTTACATAACACTGAAGCTTTCTTT
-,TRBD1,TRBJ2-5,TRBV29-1,CSGGQGGETQYF,TGCAGCGGGGGACAGGGTGGAGAGACCCAGTACTTC
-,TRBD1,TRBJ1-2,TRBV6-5,CASGQGTYGYTF,TGTGCCTCGGGACAGGGGACCTATGGCTACACCTTC
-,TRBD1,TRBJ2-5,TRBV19,CASSNPGTGDQETQYF,TGTGCCAGTAGTAACCCCGGGACAGGGGACCAAGAGACCCAGTACTTC
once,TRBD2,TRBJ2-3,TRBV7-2,CASSFGGGTDTQYF,TGTGCCAGCAGCTTTGGCGGGGGGACGGATACGCAGTATTTT
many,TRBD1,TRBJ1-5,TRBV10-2,CASREGTADQPQHF,TGCGCCAGCAGGGAAGGGACAGCGGATCAGCCCCAGCATTTT
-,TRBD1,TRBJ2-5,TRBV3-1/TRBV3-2,CASSRQGAETQYF,TGTGCCAGCAGCCGACAGGGAGCAGAGACCCAGTACTTC
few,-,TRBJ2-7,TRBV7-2,CASSMDRPYEQYF,TGTGCCAGCAGCATGGACAGACCCTACGAGCAGTACTTC
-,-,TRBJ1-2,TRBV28,CASSPLNGYTF,TGTGCCAGCAGCCCCCTTAATGGCTACACCTTC
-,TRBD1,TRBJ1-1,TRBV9,CASSLTPTGAEAFF,TGTGCCAGCAGCCTCACCCCAACAGGGGCTGAAGCTTTCTTT
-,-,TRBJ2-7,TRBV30,CAWNAGDYEQYF,TGTGCCTGGAACGCAGGGGACTACGAGCAGTACTTC
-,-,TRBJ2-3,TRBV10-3,CAIRGRQENFTDTQYF,TGTGCCATCAGGGGCCGACAGGAGAATTTCACAGATACGCAGTATTTT
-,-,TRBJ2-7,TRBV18,CASSPKDNEQYF,TGTGCCAGCTCACCAAAGGACAACGAGCAGTACTTC
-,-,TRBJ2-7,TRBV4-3,CASSQDTGPYEQYF,TGCGCCAGCAGCCAAGATACAGGGCCCTACGAGCAGTACTTC
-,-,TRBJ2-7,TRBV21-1,CASRVYRDRGSYEQYF,TGTGCCAGCCGGGTGTACCGGGACAGGGGATCCTACGAGCAGTACTTC
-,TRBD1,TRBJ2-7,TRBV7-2,CASSLGGTGSVAYEQYF,TGTGCCAGCAGCTTAGGGGGGACAGGGTCGGTTGCCTACGAGCAGTACTTC
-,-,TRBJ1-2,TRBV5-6,CASSLALNYGYTF,TGTGCCAGCAGCTTGGCACTTAACTATGGCTACACCTTC
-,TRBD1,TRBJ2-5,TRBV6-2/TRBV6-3,CASSYWTGGAETQYF,TGTGCCAGCAGTTACTGGACAGGGGGCGCGGAGACCCAGTACTTC
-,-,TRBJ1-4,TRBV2,CASRGSARANEKLFF,TGTGCCAGCAGGGGTTCCGCGAGGGCTAATGAAAAACTGTTTTTT
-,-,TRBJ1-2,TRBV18,CASSPPGEVNYGYTF,TGTGCCAGCTCACCTCCTGGGGAGGTTAACTATGGCTACACCTTC
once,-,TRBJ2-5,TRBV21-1,CATGYDQETQYF,TGTGCCACGGGGTATGACCAAGAGACCCAGTACTTC
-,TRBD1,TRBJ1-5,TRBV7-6,CASSSRTGGNQPQHF,TGTGCCAGCAGCTCCCGGACAGGGGGCAATCAGCCCCAGCATTTT
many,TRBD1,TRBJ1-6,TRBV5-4,CASSYTGVNSPLHF,TGTGCCAGCAGCTACACAGGGGTGAATTCACCCCTCCACTTT
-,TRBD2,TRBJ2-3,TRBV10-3,CAISDRAGEDADTQYF,TGTGCCATCAGTGACAGGGCGGGAGAAGATGCAGATACGCAGTATTTT